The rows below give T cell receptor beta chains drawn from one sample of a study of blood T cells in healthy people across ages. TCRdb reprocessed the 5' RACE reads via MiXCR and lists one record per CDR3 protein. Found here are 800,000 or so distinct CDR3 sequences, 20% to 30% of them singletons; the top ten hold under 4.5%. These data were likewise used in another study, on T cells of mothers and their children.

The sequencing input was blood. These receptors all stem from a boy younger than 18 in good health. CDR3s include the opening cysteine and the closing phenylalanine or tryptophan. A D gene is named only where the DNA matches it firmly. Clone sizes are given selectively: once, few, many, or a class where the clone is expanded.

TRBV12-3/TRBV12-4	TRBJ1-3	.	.	TGTGCCAGCATTTGGGGGACACCTTACTCTGGAAACACCATATATTTT	CASIWGTPYSGNTIYF
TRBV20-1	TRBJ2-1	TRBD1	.	TGCAGTGCTTTAGTCCCGGACAGGGGGCTTTACAATGAGCAGTTCTTC	CSALVPDRGLYNEQFF
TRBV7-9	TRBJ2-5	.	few	TGTGCCAGCAGCTTAGCGCCGGCACTCCGGGAGACCCAGTACTTC	CASSLAPALRETQYF
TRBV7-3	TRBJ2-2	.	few	TGTGCCAGCAGCCCGAAGGGTCCCAACACCGGGGAGCTGTTTTTT	CASSPKGPNTGELFF
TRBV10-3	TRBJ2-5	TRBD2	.	TGTGCCATCAGTGAGTTAGCGGGAGTAGGGGAGACCCAGTACTTC	CAISELAGVGETQYF
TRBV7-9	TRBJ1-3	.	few	TGTGCCAGCAGCTTTCACAGGGAGGCTGGAAACACCATATATTTT	CASSFHREAGNTIYF
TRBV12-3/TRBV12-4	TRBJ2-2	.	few	TGTGCCAGCAGTTTTAAGGGGCGGGATCGATTCAGGGAGCTGTTTTTT	CASSFKGRDRFRELFF
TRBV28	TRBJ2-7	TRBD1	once	TGTGCCAGCAGTGCGTCCGGGACAGGGTACGAGGAGTACTTC	CASSASGTGYEEYF
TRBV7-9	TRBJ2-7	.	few	TGTGCCAGCAGCCCTCCAGAGTCACTCGAGCAGTACTTC	CASSPPESLEQYF
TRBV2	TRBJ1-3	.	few	TGTGCCAGCAGCCCGGTACGAAACACCATATATTTT	CASSPVRNTIYF
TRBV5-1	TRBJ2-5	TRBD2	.	TGCGCCAGCAGCTTGGGACTAGCGGGGGAAATTCAAGAGACCCAGTACTTC	CASSLGLAGEIQETQYF
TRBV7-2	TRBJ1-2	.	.	TGTGCCAGCAGCTCGAGAGGAGGGAATCTGGGGGGCTACACCTTC	CASSSRGGNLGGYTF
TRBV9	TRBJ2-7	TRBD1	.	TGTGCCAGCAGCGCTTCGGGACAGGCCTACGAGCAGTACTTC	CASSASGQAYEQYF
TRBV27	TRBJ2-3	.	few	TGTGCCAGCAGTAGTTTTGGTACGCAGTATTTT	CASSSFGTQYF
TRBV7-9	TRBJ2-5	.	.	TGTGCCAGCAGCTTAGCGCAACTCTCCCAAGAGACCCAGTACTTC	CASSLAQLSQETQYF
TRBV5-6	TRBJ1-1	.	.	TGTGCCAGCAGCTCCTATACGGGGGCGCTGGACACTGAAGCTTTCTTT	CASSSYTGALDTEAFF
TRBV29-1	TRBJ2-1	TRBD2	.	TGCAGCGTTGGACAAATCCTAGCGGTCTACAATGAGCAGTTCTTC	CSVGQILAVYNEQFF
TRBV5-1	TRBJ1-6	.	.	TGCGCCAGCAGCTTGAGGGAACAGGGTGGATCACCCCTCCACTTT	CASSLREQGGSPLHF
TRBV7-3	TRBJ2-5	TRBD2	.	TGTGCCAGCAGTATAGCGGGGCGAAGCCGAGTCTGGGAGACCCAGTACTTC	CASSIAGRSRVWETQYF
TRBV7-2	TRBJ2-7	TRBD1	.	TGTGCCAGCAGCTTATTTATAGGGACAGACTACGAGCAGTACTTC	CASSLFIGTDYEQYF
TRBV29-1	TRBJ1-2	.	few	TGCAGCGTTGTAAAGGGAGTAGAGGGCTACACCTTC	CSVVKGVEGYTF
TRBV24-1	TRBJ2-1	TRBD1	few	TGTGCCACCGGAGACAGGGAAGCTTCCTACAATGAGCAGTTCTTC	CATGDREASYNEQFF
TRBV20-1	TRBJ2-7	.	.	TGCAGTGCTGCTGGCGGAACCTACGAGCAGTACTTC	CSAAGGTYEQYF
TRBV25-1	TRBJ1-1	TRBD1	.	TGTGCCAGCAGTGCCGGGAGCAGGGGGGGCACTGAAGCTTTCTTT	CASSAGSRGGTEAFF
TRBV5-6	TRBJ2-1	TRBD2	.	TGTGCCAGCACCTCGGGACTAGCGGGGTCGCAGTTCTTC	CASTSGLAGSQFF
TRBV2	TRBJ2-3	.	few	TGTGCCAGCAGTTATTCCCAGAGGCCAGTCCCAGATACGCAGTATTTT	CASSYSQRPVPDTQYF
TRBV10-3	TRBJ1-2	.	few	TGTGCCATCAGTGAACCGGGCGAAGAAAACTATGGCTACACCTTC	CAISEPGEENYGYTF
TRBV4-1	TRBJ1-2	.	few	TGCGCCAGCAGCCAATCGCCCGGGGCAGGCTATGGCTACACCTTC	CASSQSPGAGYGYTF